Listed here are 18 T cell receptor beta chains from one sample, sequenced in a study of T cells after yellow fever vaccination. TCRdb called the 5' RACE reads again in MiXCR, with one record for every CDR3 protein. The repertoire holds about 300,000 distinct CDR3 sequences, approximately 7% seen once, with about a sixth in the top ten. Sequenced here: PBMCs, sampled around 45 days after the first yellow fever vaccination. The receptors were sampled from a man aged 18 to 30 who received the YFV17D yellow fever vaccine.

In DNA, the CDR3 is TGTGCCAGCAGCCAAGATCTGCGACGAAGGGGGGACACTGAAGCTTTCTTT. Its protein product is CASSQDLRRRGDTEAFF. This chain uses TRBV4-2 with TRBJ1-1, with D tentatively TRBD1 (6 bases). V lost 0 bases and J lost 3, with 17 bases in between. The germline V gene encodes CDR1 LGHNA and CDR2 YNFKEQ. The CDR3 extends over 17 amino acids.

This clonotype showed up many times. The chain links TRBV24-1 to TRBJ2-3, with TRBD1 matching 9 bases. The CDR3 consists of 16 residues. Germline loops: CDR1 KGHDR, CDR2 SFDVKD. V lost 3 bases, J lost 4 bases, and 7 bases stayed unmatched. CDR3 loop: CATSDTGTGSPDTQYF. The CDR3 nucleotides are TGTGCCACCAGTGATACCGGGACAGGGAGCCCAGATACGCAGTATTTT.

The J gene is TRBJ2-6, the V gene TRBV20-1; possible D gene TRBD1, 6 bases. CDR3 length: 15 residues. CDR1 and CDR2 (germline): DFQATT, SNEGSKA (reference sequence). V lost 3 bases to trimming and J lost 0 bases, with 9 bases between them. The CDR3 bases are TGCAGTGCTAGGAACAGGGTCTCTGGGGCCAACGTCCTGACTTTC. Residues: CSARNRVSGANVLTF.

This clonotype was detected a few times. The chain is built from TRBV5-1 and TRBJ1-3; D gene ambiguous. The CDR3 consists of 16 residues. Germline CDR1 and CDR2: SGHRS and YFSETQ. With 0 bases removed from V and 0 bases from J, the gap between germline ends came to 10 bases. CDR3 sequence reads: CASSLAGGSSGNTIYF. Here the CDR3 DNA reads TGCGCCAGCAGCTTGGCCGGAGGGAGCTCTGGAAACACCATATATTTT.

V usage is TRBV20-1 and J usage is TRBJ1-5; D is undetermined. Trimming left V 3 bases short and J 0 bases short, with 18 bases between. Germline V CDR1 and CDR2: DFQATT, SNEGSKA (reference sequence). The CDR3 runs 17 residues. CDR3 bases: TGCAGTGCTAGTAGCCCTATGCGCCCCCTTAGCAATCAGCCCCAGCATTTT. It specifies CSASSPMRPLSNQPQHF.

This clonotype was picked up a small number of times. The chain links TRBV7-9 to TRBJ2-7, with D perhaps matching TRBD2 (6 bases). The CDR3 has 14 amino acids. Trimming cost V 8 bases and J 3 bases, with 17 bases left between them. The V gene's germline CDR1 is SEHNR and CDR2 FQNEAQ (reference sequence). CDR3 region: CASSKGSGLYEQYV. In DNA form, the CDR3 reads TGTGCCAGCTCTAAGGGGAGCGGGCTCTACGAGCAGTACGTC.

This sequence joins TRBV10-3 and TRBJ2-6; D unclear. The V gene's germline CDR1 is ENHRY and CDR2 SYGVKD. The CDR3 totals 19 residues. V was cut by 2 bases and J by 0 bases, with 17 bases left in between. CDR3 sequence: CAISETTTSFLSGANVLTF. The CDR3 DNA reads as TGTGCCATCAGTGAGACGACGACATCCTTCCTCTCTGGGGCCAACGTCCTGACTTTC.

There are a few counts of this clonotype. This chain links TRBV18 with TRBJ1-1; TRBD1 might be the D (5 bases). The length of the CDR3 is 15 residues. Germline V lookup: CDR1 KGHSH, CDR2 LQKENI. Deletions cut 2 bases from V and 2 bases from J, with 12 bases between. In nucleotides, the CDR3 is TGTGCCAGCTCACCAGGGGCAGGACGCAACACTGAAGCTTTCTTT. Its protein is CASSPGAGRNTEAFF.

V usage is TRBV5-4 and J usage is TRBJ2-5; 7 positions match TRBD1. Germline loops: CDR1 SGHNT, CDR2 YYREEE (reference sequence). V lost 8 bases, J lost 5 bases, and 12 bases stayed unmatched. CDR3 size: 14 residues. Written as DNA, the CDR3 is TGTGCCAGTTTGAACAGGGGTGCAAGGGAGACCCAGTACTTC. Translating it yields CASLNRGARETQYF. Combining the CDR3 with reference TRBV5-4 and TRBJ2-5 gives the whole variable domain ETGVTQSPTHLIKTRGQQVTLRCSSQSGHNTVSWYQQALGQGPQFIFQYYREEENGRGNFPPRFSGLQFPNYSSELNVNALELDDSALYLCASLNRGARETQYFGPGTRLLVL.

This clonotype was detected a few times. This chain links TRBV6-2 or TRBV6-3 with TRBJ2-1; tentatively, D is TRBD2 (6 bases). V was pared by 11 bases and J by 3 bases, with 8 bases between. Germline V gene sequence: CDR1 MNHEY, CDR2 SVGEGT. The length of the CDR3 is 11 residues. The CDR3 DNA reads TGTGCCGGCGGGGACTACAATGAGCAGTTCTTC. It translates to CAGGDYNEQFF.

Only a few counts were recorded for this clonotype. J is TRBJ2-4 and V is TRBV7-3; D unclear. Trimming left V 6 bases short and J 8 bases short, with 14 bases between. There are 13 residues in the CDR3. Germline V gene data show CDR1 as SGHTA and CDR2 as FQGTGA. The CDR3 coding sequence is TGTGCCAGCAGTCGTCAGAGTGGTGACATTCAGTACTTC. Its translation is CASSRQSGDIQYF.

This clonotype was counted between two and nine times. This sequence joins TRBV5-4 and TRBJ2-1; D gene uncertain. The germline V and J ends were trimmed by 3 bases and 7 bases, with 5 bases remaining between them. The CDR3 length is 11 residues. CDR1 and CDR2 (germline): SGHNT, YYREEE (reference sequence). CDR3 amino acids: CASSSDNEQFF. In nucleotides, the CDR3 is TGTGCCAGCAGCTCCGATAATGAGCAGTTCTTC.

This clonotype has at least ten counts. The rearrangement links TRBV9 to TRBJ2-3; D is possibly TRBD1 (6 bases). Per germline, CDR1 SGDLS and CDR2 YYNGEE. CDR3 length: 15 residues. V dropped 0 bases and J dropped 7 bases, with 15 bases sitting between them. The CDR3 nucleotides read TGTGCCAGCAGCGTAGAACAGGGACCGAATTATACGCAGTATTTT. Translating gives CASSVEQGPNYTQYF.

This clonotype was counted between two and nine times. This rearrangement joins TRBV11-1 to TRBJ2-1; 7 nucleotides align to TRBD1. CDR1 SGHAT and CDR2 FQDESV come from the germline V gene (reference sequence). This CDR3 region has 14 residues. The V and J ends lost 2 bases and 3 bases, in that order; junction bases with no gene match: 1. As DNA, the CDR3 is TGTGCCAGCAGCTTACAGGGGGACTACAATGAGCAGTTCTTC. Translation gives CASSLQGDYNEQFF.

J is TRBJ2-2 and V is TRBV11-3; TRBD2 agrees at 13 bases. The CDR3 loop spans 17 amino acids. V shed 3 bases, J shed 5 bases, and the junction held 6 bases outside the gene matches. Germline V gives CDR1 SGHNT, CDR2 YENEEA. The chain's CDR3 is CASSFSGTSGETGELFF. The CDR3 DNA sequence: TGTGCCAGCAGCTTTTCCGGGACTAGCGGGGAAACCGGGGAGCTGTTTTTT.

This clonotype was recorded a few times. This sequence joins TRBV12-3 or TRBV12-4 and TRBJ2-3, with TRBD2 matching 12 bases. This CDR3 is 15 amino acids long. Trimming at V came to 6 bases and at J to 4 bases, leaving 5 bases not matched to a gene. The CDR3 region is CASRTSGGNPDTQYF. In DNA form, the CDR3 reads TGTGCCAGCAGAACTAGCGGGGGGAACCCAGATACGCAGTATTTT.

The chain carries TRBV6-5 and TRBJ1-4; D gene unclear. CDR3 length: 15 amino acids. V lost 4 bases, J lost 0 bases, and 9 bases lay in between. The germline CDR1 and CDR2 sequences are MNHEY and SVGAGI. Here the CDR3 reads CASSWTEATNEKLFF. The CDR3 DNA is TGTGCCAGCAGTTGGACCGAGGCAACTAATGAAAAACTGTTTTTT.

With respect to this clonotype: With a much larger clone just one base away, this may be a read error. In DNA, the CDR3 is TGTGCCAGCTGTTTAAAGGGGGAGGGACAGGCGGGAGCCAAAAACATTCAGTACTTC. This translates into CASCLKGEGQAGAKNIQYF. This chain joins TRBV28 and TRBJ2-4; D might be TRBD1 (8 bases). The CDR3 has 19 residues. Germline V gives CDR1 MDHEN, CDR2 SYDVKM.